One and the same sample provided the 21 T cell receptor beta chains below, sequenced in a study of OX40 agonist ivuxolimab in advanced cancers. Generated by immunoSEQ multiplex PCR, the TCRdb table keeps only in-frame clones and is missing some. Here the sample spans some 63,000 clones, 90% to 95% being singletons. Sequences were derived from CD4+ or CD8+ T cells sorted from blood, sampled in a trial of the OX40 agonist ivuxolimab. The receptors originated from an adult with an advanced solid tumor such as melanoma, head and neck, liver or kidney cancer.

This chain links TRBV7-9 with TRBJ2-1; D ambiguous. This CDR3 contains 11 residues. The germline CDR1 and CDR2 sequences are SEHNR and FQNEAQ (reference sequence). The V and J ends lost 5 bases and 7 bases respectively, with 6 bases between them. The CDR3 region has the DNA TGTGCCAGCAGCCAACCAAATGAGCAGTTCTTC. Its translation is CASSQPNEQFF.

The chain employs TRBV6-4 and TRBJ2-5; possible D gene TRBD2, 5 bases. With 7 bases removed from V and 5 bases from J, the gap between germline ends came to 14 bases. The CDR3 extends over 13 amino acids. Germline loops: CDR1 MRHNA, CDR2 SNTAGT. This CDR3 is CASTPRGYETQYF. The CDR3 DNA is TGTGCCAGCACCCCTCGGGGTTACGAGACCCAGTACTTC.

V usage is TRBV9 and J usage is TRBJ2-1; D uncertain. The germline gives CDR1 SGDLS, CDR2 YYNGEE. The ends were cut back, 3 bases at V and 6 bases at J, with 16 bases in the middle. The CDR3 loop spans 15 amino acids. CDR3 bases: TGTGCCAGCAGCGAGGACGGCCAAAGGGCCAATGAGCAGTTCTTC. Protein sequence: CASSEDGQRANEQFF.

This chain links TRBV27 with TRBJ2-7; no firm D call. CDR3 length: 14 residues. V dropped 6 bases and J dropped 3 bases, with 15 bases sitting between them. Germline V gives CDR1 MNHEY, CDR2 SMNVEV (reference sequence). CDR3 residues: CASRERVNGYEQYF. CDR3 nucleotide sequence: TGTGCCAGCAGGGAAAGGGTGAATGGCTACGAGCAGTACTTC.

This chain uses TRBV30 with TRBJ2-1; D remains unclear. The CDR3 contains 10 residues. From germline, CDR1 is GTSNPN and CDR2 SVGIG (reference sequence). V was shortened by 1 base and J by 7 bases, with 2 bases between the two germline ends. CDR3 bases: TGTGCCTGGAGTGAGAATGAGCAGTTCTTC. This encodes CAWSENEQFF.

The chain has TRBV13 and TRBJ1-3; possibly TRBD1 for D (5 bases). The germline CDR1 and CDR2 sequences are PRHDT and FYEKMQ (reference sequence). The CDR3 spans 13 residues. The V end was cut by 0 bases, the J end by 11 bases, with 11 bases between. CDR3 sequence reads: CASSLGEGDAIYF. In DNA form, the CDR3 reads TGTGCCAGCAGCTTAGGGGAAGGGGACGCCATATATTTT.

This clone was picked up one time. The rearrangement links TRBV6-1 to TRBJ2-1, with a tentative D call TRBD1 (5 bases). Between the trimmed V and J ends, which lost 6 bases and 4 bases, there was a span of 10 bases. Germline V lookup: CDR1 MNHNS, CDR2 SASEGT. The CDR3 contains 13 residues. The CDR3 nucleotides are TGTGCCAGCAGAACAGGTATATACAATGAGCAGTTCTTC. Its protein is CASRTGIYNEQFF.

V and J are TRBV7-9 and TRBJ2-1; 13 bases are shared with TRBD2. Germline lookup yields CDR1 SEHNR and CDR2 FQNEAQ (reference sequence). The CDR3 spans 15 residues. V dropped 5 bases and J dropped 7; count of bases not matched to a gene: 5. The CDR3, as DNA: TGTGCCAGCAGCCGGACTAGCGGGAGATCTAATGAGCAGTTCTTC. As protein: CASSRTSGRSNEQFF.

V is TRBV28 and J is TRBJ1-3; no reliable D call. The CDR3 spans 16 residues. Trimming removed 2 bases from V and 0 bases from J, with 11 bases in between. Germline assignment: CDR1 MDHEN and CDR2 SYDVKM. In DNA form, the CDR3 reads TGTGCCAGCAGTTTACTACGGCTCAGCTCTGGAAACACCATATATTTT. Residues: CASSLLRLSSGNTIYF.

The chain is built from TRBV7-9 and TRBJ2-3, with D unresolved. V was pared by 6 bases and J by 8 bases, with 18 bases between. The CDR3 is made up of 14 amino acids. Per germline, CDR1 SEHNR and CDR2 FQNEAQ (reference sequence). CDR3 region: CASRSPLGLGTQYF. In DNA, the CDR3 is TGTGCCAGCAGGAGCCCCCTTGGGTTGGGTACGCAGTATTTT.

V is TRBV28 and J is TRBJ2-7; D uncertain. CDR1 and CDR2 (germline): MDHEN, SYDVKM. Trimming stripped 5 bases from V and 6 bases from J, with 5 bases between. This CDR3 is 10 amino acids long. In DNA, the CDR3 is TGTGCCAGCAGTCGCTCCGAGCAGTACTTC. This translates into CASSRSEQYF.

This clone is categorized as medium-sized. The chain links TRBV6-6 to TRBJ1-2; TRBD1 might be the D (5 bases). The V gene's germline CDR1 is MNHNY and CDR2 SVGAGI (reference sequence). The germline V and J ends were trimmed by 4 bases and 0 bases, with 12 bases remaining between them. This CDR3 has 15 amino acids. The CDR3 coding sequence is TGTGCCAGCAGTTTCTCAGGGATAACTAACTATGGCTACACCTTC. The encoded protein is CASSFSGITNYGYTF.

The rearrangement uses TRBV6-6 and TRBJ2-3, with D maybe TRBD2 (7 bases). Trimming pared 2 bases from V and 2 bases from J, leaving 11 bases between. The CDR3 spans 15 residues. Germline lookup yields CDR1 MNHNY and CDR2 SVGAGI (reference sequence). The CDR3 nucleotides are TGTGCCAGCAGTTACATGGGGGGGGCCACAGATACGCAGTATTTT. Its translation: CASSYMGGATDTQYF.

V usage is TRBV2 and J usage is TRBJ2-3, with D perhaps matching TRBD1 or TRBD2 (5 bases each). This CDR3 comprises 14 residues. V lost 0 bases to trimming and J lost 9 bases, with 13 bases between them. Germline V lookup: CDR1 SNHLY, CDR2 FYNNEI. The chain's CDR3 is CASSEALRELTQYF. The CDR3 region has the DNA TGTGCCAGCAGTGAAGCGCTCAGGGAGCTGACGCAGTATTTT.

The chain is built from TRBV11-2 and TRBJ1-2, with TRBD1 identical over 7 bases. J was trimmed by 6 bases and V by 5 bases; bases with no gene match: 6. The germline gives CDR1 SGHAT, CDR2 FQNNGV. The CDR3 runs 13 residues. The CDR3, as DNA: TGTGCCAGCAGCCTAACGACAGGGAATGGCTACACCTTC. Translating gives CASSLTTGNGYTF.

The gene calls are TRBV27 and TRBJ2-7; a possible D gene is TRBD1 (5 bases). Germline CDR1 and CDR2: MNHEY and SMNVEV (reference sequence). V shed 0 bases and J shed 0 bases, with 12 bases lying between them. The CDR3 length is 16 residues. CDR3 in amino acids: CASSLSGAMSSYEQYF. CDR3 in DNA: TGTGCCAGCAGTTTATCTGGGGCGATGAGCTCCTACGAGCAGTACTTC.

This rearrangement joins TRBV7-9 to TRBJ2-5; TRBD1 or TRBD2 may be the D gene (5 bases each). V lost 1 base to trimming and J lost 2 bases, with 8 bases between them. From germline, CDR1 is SEHNR and CDR2 FQNEAQ (reference sequence). The CDR3 runs to 14 residues. CDR3 region: CASSLGEGQETQYF. CDR3 nucleotide sequence: TGTGCCAGCAGCTTAGGTGAGGGGCAAGAGACCCAGTACTTC.

The rearrangement uses TRBV4-3 and TRBJ2-7, with D unresolved. The CDR3 loop spans 15 amino acids. Germline V lookup: CDR1 LGHNA, CDR2 YSLEER. V was shortened by 3 bases and J by 6 bases, with 18 bases between the two germline ends. The CDR3 region has the DNA TGCGCCAGCAGCCAGGGAAAGGGCAGTAACATCGAGCAGTACTTC. It yields the protein CASSQGKGSNIEQYF.

The gene calls are TRBV7-2 and TRBJ2-5; no clear D. In germline, CDR1 is SGHTA, CDR2 FQGNSA. CDR3 length: 11 amino acids. Trimming left V 1 base short and J 9 bases short, with 6 bases between. CDR3 DNA: TGTGCCAGCAGCTTAGTCAGTGCCCAGTACTTC. As protein: CASSLVSAQYF.

This chain links TRBV21-1 with TRBJ2-1; the table's TRBD1 call for D was not verified on the DNA. TRBV21-1 counts as a pseudogene. This CDR3 has 16 residues. The CDR3: CASSKGVTGGSDEQFF. The CDR3 DNA sequence: TGTGCCAGCAGCAAAGGAGTGACAGGGGGATCGGATGAGCAGTTCTTC.

This rearrangement joins TRBV6-5 to TRBJ1-4; D is ambiguous. V lost 8 bases and J 4 bases, leaving 14 bases between the germline ends. Germline-derived CDR1 and CDR2 are MNHEY and SVGAGI. The CDR3 covers 14 residues. For the CDR3, the DNA is TGTGCCAGCCGTCCGCGACACCTTAATGAAAAACTGTTTTTT. As protein: CASRPRHLNEKLFF.